A selection of T cell receptor beta chains follows, all from one sample in a study of blood T cell repertoires in COVID-19. The repertoire was sequenced with immunoSEQ multiplex PCR; TCRdb's copy has only in-frame clones and lacks some. The table shows about 160,000 clones, with under 90% occurring only once. Sequences were obtained from peripheral blood. These receptors all stem from a woman aged 80 or over with acute or convalescent COVID-19. The CDR3 runs from the conserved cysteine through the conserved F or W. D genes are given only for firm matches. Clone sizes are given selectively: once, few, many, or a class where the clone is expanded.

j_call,d_call,clone_size,v_call,cdr3_nt,cdr3_aa
TRBJ1-1,TRBD1,-,TRBV5-1,TGCGCCAGCCGCCGGACAGGCCGTATGGACACTGAAGCTTTCTTT,CASRRTGRMDTEAFF
TRBJ2-5,-,-,TRBV4-2,TGTGCCAGCAGCCAAGTCACGGTTTCCGGGACCCAGTACTTC,CASSQVTVSGTQYF
TRBJ2-1,TRBD1,-,TRBV6-5,TGTGCCAGCAGAGGGACAGGGGGATCCTACAATGAGCAGTTCTTC,CASRGTGGSYNEQFF
TRBJ2-2,-,-,TRBV12-5,TGTGCTAGTGGCCGAGATAACACCGGGGAGCTGTTTTTT,CASGRDNTGELFF
TRBJ2-7,-,-,TRBV5-1,TGCGCCAGCAGGGCGGAGAGCTCCTACGAGCAGTACTTC,CASRAESSYEQYF
TRBJ1-1,TRBD1,-,TRBV20-1,TGCAGTGCTAGCCCAGGGGGTGAAGCTTTCTTT,CSASPGGEAFF
TRBJ2-7,TRBD1,-,TRBV19,TGTGCCAGTAGGAGAGGGGGCGATGGCGAGCAGTACTTC,CASRRGGDGEQYF
TRBJ2-1,TRBD1,-,TRBV2,TGTGCCGGTACCCGGGACAGCCCCTACAATGAGCAGTTCTTC,CAGTRDSPYNEQFF
TRBJ2-7,TRBD1,-,TRBV24-1,TGTGCCACCAGTGATCCCCCCGACAGGGGTTACGAGCAGTACTTC,CATSDPPDRGYEQYF
TRBJ2-7,TRBD1,once,TRBV5-1,TGCGCCAGCAGCCTCGGGACAGGGGGCCTTAACTACGAGCAGTACTTC,CASSLGTGGLNYEQYF
TRBJ1-4,-,-,TRBV7-9,TGTGCCAGCAGCCGGGGTCATAACGTCGAAAAACTGTTTTTT,CASSRGHNVEKLFF
TRBJ2-5,TRBD2,-,TRBV5-1,TGCGCCAGCAGCGCCGGGGGACTAGCGGGGGAAGAGACCCAGTACTTC,CASSAGGLAGEETQYF
TRBJ2-3,TRBD2,-,TRBV9,TGTGCCAGCAGCGTAGCTAGGGCTAGCGGGAACCCTAGCACAGATACGCAGTATTTT,CASSVARASGNPSTDTQYF
TRBJ1-1,-,-,TRBV11-3,TGTGCCAGCAGCCCCCGACAGGACACTGAAGCTTTCTTT,CASSPRQDTEAFF
TRBJ2-7,-,-,TRBV5-1,TGCGCCAGCAGCTTGGGGCGGGAGCAGTACTTC,CASSLGREQYF
TRBJ1-1,TRBD1,-,TRBV28,TGTGCCAGCACCTCCCGGACAGGGATGATCACTGAAGCTTTCTTT,CASTSRTGMITEAFF
TRBJ2-1,TRBD1,once,TRBV5-1,TGCGCCAGCAAGGCCGGGACAGGGGCTATGAGGGAGCAGTTCTTC,CASKAGTGAMREQFF
TRBJ1-5,-,-,TRBV7-2,TGTGCCAGCAGCTTAGTGTGGCAGGGCGGTCAGCCCCAGCATTTT,CASSLVWQGGQPQHF
TRBJ1-3,-,-,TRBV5-5,TGTGCCAGCAGCTTGGCAGGAAACACCATATATTTT,CASSLAGNTIYF
TRBJ2-3,-,-,TRBV19,TGTGCCAGTAGTCACCTCGTGCCCCCGGGCACAGATACGCAGTATTTT,CASSHLVPPGTDTQYF
TRBJ2-1,TRBD2,-,TRBV18,TGTGCCAGCTCACCACCGACGGGGGGTTTTAGGTACAATGAGCAGTTCTTC,CASSPPTGGFRYNEQFF
TRBJ2-7,TRBD1,-,TRBV29-1,TGCAGCGTAGGGACAGGGGCGTACGAGCAGTACTTC,CSVGTGAYEQYF
TRBJ2-1,TRBD2,-,TRBV10-3,TGTGCCATCAAAACTAGCGGGGGGTACAATGAGCAGTTCTTC,CAIKTSGGYNEQFF
TRBJ2-3,-,-,TRBV30,TGTGCCTGGAGTGAGGCCCAGAACCGGGGGGCAACCGATACGCAGTATTTT,CAWSEAQNRGATDTQYF
TRBJ2-3,TRBD2,-,TRBV7-9,TGTGCCAGCAGCTCCCGGCTAGCGGGAGGTCAAGATACGCAGTATTTT,CASSSRLAGGQDTQYF
TRBJ1-1,TRBD1,-,TRBV4-3,TGCGCCAGCAGCCAAGGCAGGGGGCGTCGAGCTTTCTTT,CASSQGRGRRAFF
TRBJ2-5,TRBD1,-,TRBV13,TGTGCCAGCAGCTTAGACGGGACCGGGACAGGGCCTCAAGAGACCCAGTACTTC,CASSLDGTGTGPQETQYF
TRBJ2-1,TRBD2,-,TRBV27,TGTGCCAGCAGTTTAATAGGCGGGAGGGGGGCCTACAATGAGCAGTTCTTC,CASSLIGGRGAYNEQFF
TRBJ1-2,TRBD1,-,TRBV30,TGTGCCTGGTCCGAGGCAGGGGGCGCCGATGGCTACACCTTC,CAWSEAGGADGYTF
TRBJ2-5,TRBD2,once,TRBV5-6,TGTGCCAGCAGCTTGTTGTCTAGCGGGAGTCAGACCCAGTACTTC,CASSLLSSGSQTQYF
TRBJ2-1,-,-,TRBV5-1,TGCGCCAGCAGCTTGGTTGGTGTGCAGAACTACAATGAGCAGTTCTTC,CASSLVGVQNYNEQFF
TRBJ1-2,TRBD1,few,TRBV27,TGTGCCAGCAGTACCACAGGGGGCGCGGGTATAGCTGGCTACACCTTC,CASSTTGGAGIAGYTF
TRBJ1-1,-,-,TRBV29-1,TGCAGCGTTGTGAGGGCTTTGAACACTGAAGCTTTCTTT,CSVVRALNTEAFF
TRBJ2-2,-,-,TRBV5-1,TGCGCCAGCAGTTCGTCCAGGGTGGAGACCGGGGAGCTGTTTTTT,CASSSSRVETGELFF
TRBJ2-1,TRBD1,-,TRBV28,TGTGCCAGCAGTTTCCCCGGACAGGCCTCCTACAATGAGCAGTTCTTC,CASSFPGQASYNEQFF
TRBJ2-1,TRBD2,-,TRBV7-3,TGTGCCAGCAGCCCAAGGACTAGCGGGAGTGACAATGAGCAGTTCTTC,CASSPRTSGSDNEQFF
TRBJ1-3,TRBD1,-,TRBV2,TGTGCCAAGGGGACAGGCGCTTACTCTGGAAACACCATATATTTT,CAKGTGAYSGNTIYF
TRBJ2-2,TRBD2,-,TRBV10-2,TGCGCCAGCGCAGGACTAGCGGGGGGGCTAACCAACACCGGGGAGCTGTTTTTT,CASAGLAGGLTNTGELFF
TRBJ1-2,-,-,TRBV2,TGTGCCAGCAGGTGGGGGGGCATTGACTATGGCTACACCTTC,CASRWGGIDYGYTF
TRBJ2-1,TRBD1,few,TRBV7-9,TGTGCCAGCAGCCCTCGTGGGACAGGCAACAATGAGCAGTTCTTC,CASSPRGTGNNEQFF
TRBJ2-1,TRBD1,-,TRBV2,TGTGCCAGCAGCGTGGACAGGGGAGAGTACAATGAGCAGTTCTTC,CASSVDRGEYNEQFF
TRBJ2-1,-,-,TRBV18,TGTGCCAGCTCTCCGGCTGGAGGAAATGAGCAGTTCTTC,CASSPAGGNEQFF
TRBJ1-3,-,-,TRBV3-1/TRBV3-2,TGTGCCAGCAGCCAAGTCTTGGCCTCCAACTCTGGAAACACCATATATTTT,CASSQVLASNSGNTIYF
TRBJ1-1,-,-,TRBV5-1,TGCGCCAGCAGCTACCTCGCAGAAATGAACACTGAAGCTTTCTTT,CASSYLAEMNTEAFF
TRBJ2-2,TRBD2,-,TRBV7-8,TGTGCCAGCAGCTTCGGACTAGCGGGGGGAAAACACACCGGGGAGCTGTTTTTT,CASSFGLAGGKHTGELFF
TRBJ2-1,-,-,TRBV6-6,TGTGCCAGCAGTGCAGGAAATTCACCCTACAATGAGCAGTTCTTC,CASSAGNSPYNEQFF
TRBJ1-2,-,-,TRBV4-1,TGCGCCAGCAGCCAAGCGATGAGACAGAGCAACTATGGCTACACCTTC,CASSQAMRQSNYGYTF
TRBJ2-7,TRBD2,-,TRBV4-2,TGTGCCAGCAGCCCTAGCGGGACTAATTACGAGCAGTACTTC,CASSPSGTNYEQYF